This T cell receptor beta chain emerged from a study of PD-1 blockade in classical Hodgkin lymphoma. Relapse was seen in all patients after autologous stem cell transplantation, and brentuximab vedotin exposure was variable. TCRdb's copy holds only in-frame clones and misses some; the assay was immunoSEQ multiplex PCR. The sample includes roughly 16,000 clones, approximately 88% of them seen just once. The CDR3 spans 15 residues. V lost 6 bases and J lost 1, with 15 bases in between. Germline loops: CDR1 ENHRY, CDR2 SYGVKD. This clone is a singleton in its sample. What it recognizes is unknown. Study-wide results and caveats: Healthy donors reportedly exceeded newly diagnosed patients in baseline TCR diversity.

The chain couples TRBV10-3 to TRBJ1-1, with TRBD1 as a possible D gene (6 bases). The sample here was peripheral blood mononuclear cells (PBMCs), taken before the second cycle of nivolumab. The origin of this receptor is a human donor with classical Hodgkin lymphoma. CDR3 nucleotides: TGTGCCATCAGGTCGGACAGCCTTCAGAACACTGAAGCTTTCTTT. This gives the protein CAIRSDSLQNTEAFF.